Listed here are 13 T cell receptor beta chains from one sample, sequenced in a study of blood T cell repertoires in COVID-19. Profiling relied on immunoSEQ multiplex PCR, and the TCRdb table lists in-frame clones only, not all of them. This table has about 76,000 clones, 80% to 90% appearing once. The sample consisted of peripheral blood. These receptors originate from a man aged 45-65 years with active COVID-19.

The chain links TRBV20-1 to TRBJ1-2; D is perhaps TRBD1 (6 bases). Deletions cut 3 bases from V and 6 bases from J, with 11 bases between. CDR1 DFQATT and CDR2 SNEGSKA come from the germline V gene (reference sequence). This CDR3 contains 12 residues. The CDR3 bases are TGCAGTGCTAGTCGGGGGGCTGATGGCTACACCTTC. Its translation: CSASRGADGYTF.

The chain employs TRBV19 and TRBJ2-2; a possible D gene is TRBD1 (6 bases). CDR1 is LNHDA and CDR2 is SQIVND in the germline V gene (reference sequence). The CDR3 totals 14 residues. V was shortened by 5 bases and J by 5 bases, with 12 bases between the two germline ends. The DNA for the CDR3 is TGTGCCAGTAGTTTACAGGGTCGAACCGGGGAGCTGTTTTTT. This gives the protein CASSLQGRTGELFF. The complete variable domain, with remaining parts taken from reference TRBV19 and TRBJ2-2, reads DGGITQSPKYLFRKEGQNVTLSCEQNLNHDAMYWYRQDPGQGLRLIYYSQIVNDFQKGDIAEGYSVSREKKESFPLTVTSAQKNPTAFYLCASSLQGRTGELFFGEGSRLTVL.

This clone has a single count. J is TRBJ1-1 and V is TRBV2, with D perhaps TRBD1 (6 bases). The V end was cut by 6 bases, the J end by 11 bases, with 16 bases between. Looked up from germline, CDR1 is SNHLY and CDR2 is FYNNEI. The CDR3 is 12 residues long. CDR3 nucleotide sequence: TGTGCCAGCAGAGACTCAGGGGCAGCGGCTTTCTTT. This gives the protein CASRDSGAAAFF.

To note about this clone: A junction end diverges from the germline sequence, so it may reflect a read error. The chain has TRBV5-4 and TRBJ2-4; D is perhaps TRBD2 (5 bases). This CDR3 has 13 residues. Germline V gene lookup returns CDR1 SGHNT and CDR2 YYREEE (reference sequence). CDR3 in amino acids: CASSLERRRDPFF. CDR3 coding DNA: TGTGCCAGCAGCCTGGAGAGGCGCCGGGATCCTTTCTTC.

This clone has just one count. Here the CDR3 reads CASSFAGKGNTEAFF. In DNA form, the CDR3 reads TGTGCCAGCAGTTTTGCGGGAAAGGGGAACACTGAAGCTTTCTTT. This chain connects TRBV28 to TRBJ1-1; no firm D call. Germline assignment: CDR1 MDHEN and CDR2 SYDVKM. The length of the CDR3 is 15 residues. V lost 3 bases, J lost 1 base, and 12 bases lay in between.

This clone was seen a single time. The V and J genes are TRBV24-1 and TRBJ2-1; 7 nucleotides agree with TRBD2. Per the germline V gene, CDR1 is KGHDR and CDR2 is SFDVKD. Trimming at V came to 4 bases and at J to 5 bases, leaving 7 bases not matched to a gene. The CDR3 has 15 amino acids. The CDR3 reads CATSDSRLADNEQFF. CDR3 in DNA: TGTGCCACCAGTGACTCAAGACTAGCCGACAATGAGCAGTTCTTC.

This chain links TRBV6-5 with TRBJ1-1, with no clear D. CDR1 MNHEY and CDR2 SVGAGI come from the germline V gene. The CDR3 is made up of 13 amino acids. V was shortened by 0 bases and J by 5 bases, with 7 bases between the two germline ends. Written as DNA, the CDR3 is TGTGCCAGCAGTTACTCGACTTGGACTGAAGCTTTCTTT. Protein: CASSYSTWTEAFF.

This clone has a handful of counts. V is TRBV5-1 and J is TRBJ1-2; D unresolved. Germline V gene lookup returns CDR1 SGHRS and CDR2 YFSETQ. This CDR3 is 14 amino acids long. Trimming removed 0 bases at V and 0 bases at J, with 6 bases between. CDR3 loop: CASSLDPANYGYTF. In DNA, the CDR3 is TGCGCCAGCAGCTTGGATCCAGCTAACTATGGCTACACCTTC.

This clone was detected a few times. V is TRBV9 and J is TRBJ1-2; D is ambiguous. This CDR3 comprises 16 residues. Germline V gene lookup returns CDR1 SGDLS and CDR2 YYNGEE. V was shortened by 0 bases and J by 0 bases, with 12 bases between the two germline ends. DNA of the CDR3: TGTGCCAGCAGCGTAGCTACCGGCAGCGCTAACTATGGCTACACCTTC. This codes for CASSVATGSANYGYTF.

This clone was recorded once. The gene calls are TRBV19 and TRBJ1-5; no reliable D call. Per germline, CDR1 LNHDA and CDR2 SQIVND (reference sequence). This CDR3 spans 17 amino acids. V shed 3 bases and J shed 3 bases, with 18 bases lying between them. The CDR3 loop is CASSIRSLKQSNQPQHF. The CDR3, as DNA: TGTGCCAGTAGTATCAGGTCCCTTAAGCAGTCCAATCAGCCCCAGCATTTT.

The chain is built from TRBV10-3 and TRBJ1-1; maybe TRBD1 (6 bases). Germline V gives CDR1 ENHRY, CDR2 SYGVKD. This CDR3 comprises 13 residues. Trimming shortened V by 7 bases and J by 5 bases, and 14 bases separated the two germline ends. The CDR3 sequence is CAIKGGGRTEAFF. Here the CDR3 DNA reads TGTGCCATCAAGGGCGGGGGGCGGACTGAAGCTTTCTTT.

The chain links TRBV7-9 to TRBJ1-1; D unresolved. Per the germline V gene, CDR1 is SEHNR and CDR2 is FQNEAQ (reference sequence). CDR3 size: 12 residues. With 7 bases removed from V and 8 bases from J, the gap between germline ends came to 14 bases. The CDR3 reads CASIKHGREAFF. The CDR3 nucleotides are TGTGCCAGCATCAAACATGGGAGGGAAGCTTTCTTT.

Relative to its sample, this clone is medium-sized. The V call is TRBV21-1, the J call TRBJ1-3; the listed D gene, TRBD1, was not tested against the DNA. TRBV21-1 has pseudogene status. CDR3 length equals 14 residues. CDR3 sequence: CASSNARAGNTIYF. The CDR3 region has the DNA TGTGCCAGCAGCAACGCCAGGGCTGGAAACACCATATATTTT.